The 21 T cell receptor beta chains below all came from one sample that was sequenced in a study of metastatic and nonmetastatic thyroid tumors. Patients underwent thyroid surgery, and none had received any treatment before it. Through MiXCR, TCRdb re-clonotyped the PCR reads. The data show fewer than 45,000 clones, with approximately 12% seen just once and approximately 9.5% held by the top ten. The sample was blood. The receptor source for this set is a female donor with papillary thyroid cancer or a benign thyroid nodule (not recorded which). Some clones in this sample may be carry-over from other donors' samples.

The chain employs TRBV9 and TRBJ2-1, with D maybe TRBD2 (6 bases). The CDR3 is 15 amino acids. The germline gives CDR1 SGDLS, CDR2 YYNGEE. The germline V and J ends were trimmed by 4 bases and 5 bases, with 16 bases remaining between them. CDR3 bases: TGTGCCAGCAGCCGACAACCGGGACTTAACAATGAGCAGTTCTTC. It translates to CASSRQPGLNNEQFF. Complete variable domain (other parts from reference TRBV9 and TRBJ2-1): DSGVTQTPKHLITATGQRVTLRCSPRSGDLSVYWYQQSLDQGLQFLIQYYNGEERAKGNILERFSAQQFPDLHSELNLSSLELGDSALYFCASSRQPGLNNEQFFGPGTRLTVL.

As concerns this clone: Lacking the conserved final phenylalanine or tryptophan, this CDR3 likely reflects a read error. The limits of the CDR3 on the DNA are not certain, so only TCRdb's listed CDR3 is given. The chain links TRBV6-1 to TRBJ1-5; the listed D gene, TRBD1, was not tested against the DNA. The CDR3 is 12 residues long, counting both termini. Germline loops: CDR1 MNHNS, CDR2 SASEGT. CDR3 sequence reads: CASSPRVQPHHY.

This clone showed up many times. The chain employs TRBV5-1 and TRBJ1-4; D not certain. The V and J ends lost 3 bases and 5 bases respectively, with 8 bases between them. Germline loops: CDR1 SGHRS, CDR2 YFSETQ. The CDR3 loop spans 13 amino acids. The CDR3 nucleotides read TGCGCCAGCAGCTGGACGGTCAATGAAAAACTGTTTTTT. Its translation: CASSWTVNEKLFF.

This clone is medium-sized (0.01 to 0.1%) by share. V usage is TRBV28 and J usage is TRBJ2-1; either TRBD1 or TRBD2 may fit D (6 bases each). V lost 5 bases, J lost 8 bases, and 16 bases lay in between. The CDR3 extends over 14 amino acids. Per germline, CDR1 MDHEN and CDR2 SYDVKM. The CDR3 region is CASSPGGGRDEQFF. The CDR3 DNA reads TGTGCCAGCAGTCCTGGAGGGGGAAGGGATGAGCAGTTCTTC.

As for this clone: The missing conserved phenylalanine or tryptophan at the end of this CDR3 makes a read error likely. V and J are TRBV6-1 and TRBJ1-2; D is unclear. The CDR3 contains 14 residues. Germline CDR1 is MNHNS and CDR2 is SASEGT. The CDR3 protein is CASSSTQRRHGYTL. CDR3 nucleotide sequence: TGCGCCAGCAGCTCTACTCAAAGACGACATGGCTACACCCTC.

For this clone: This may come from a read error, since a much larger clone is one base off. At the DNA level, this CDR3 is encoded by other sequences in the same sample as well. CDR3 DNA: TGTGCCAGCAGCCAAGGTCCTCAGAGGCAAGCTTTCTTT. It specifies CASSQGPQRQAFF. This rearrangement joins TRBV3-1 to TRBJ1-1; the D is unclear. V was pared by 1 base and J by 9 bases, with 12 bases between. Looked up from germline, CDR1 is LGHDT and CDR2 is YNNKEL (reference sequence). The CDR3 consists of 13 residues. Complete variable domain (other parts from reference TRBV3-1 and TRBJ1-1): DTAVSQTPKYLVTQMGNDKSIKCEQNLGHDTMYWYKQDSKKFLKIMFSYNNKELIINETVPNRFSPKSPDKAHLNLHINSLELGDSAVYFCASSQGPQRQAFFGQGTRLTVV.

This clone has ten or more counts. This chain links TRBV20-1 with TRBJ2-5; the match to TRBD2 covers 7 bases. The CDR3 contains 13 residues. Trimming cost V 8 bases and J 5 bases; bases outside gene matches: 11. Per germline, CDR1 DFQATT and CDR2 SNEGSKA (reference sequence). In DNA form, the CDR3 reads TGCAGTCGTCGAGCCGGGACTACGGAGACCCAGTACTTC. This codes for CSRRAGTTETQYF.

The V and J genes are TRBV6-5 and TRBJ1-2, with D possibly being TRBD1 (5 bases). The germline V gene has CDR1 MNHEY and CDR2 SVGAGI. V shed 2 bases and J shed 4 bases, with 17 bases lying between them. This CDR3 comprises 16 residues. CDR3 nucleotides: TGTGCCAGCAGTTACGTAGACAGAATTGAGGGCTATGGCTACACCTTC. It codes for CASSYVDRIEGYGYTF.

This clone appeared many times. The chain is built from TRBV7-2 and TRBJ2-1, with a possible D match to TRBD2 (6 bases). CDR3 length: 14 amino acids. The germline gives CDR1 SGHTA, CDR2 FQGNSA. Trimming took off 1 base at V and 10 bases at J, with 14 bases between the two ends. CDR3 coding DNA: TGTGCCAGCAGCTTAGGTCGGGGGTCACAGGAGCAGTTCTTC. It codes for CASSLGRGSQEQFF. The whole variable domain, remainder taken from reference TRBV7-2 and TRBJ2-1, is GAGVSQSPSNKVTEKGKDVELRCDPISGHTALYWYRQSLGQGLEFLIYFQGNSAPDKSGLPSDRFSAERTGGSVSTLTIQRTQQEDSAVYLCASSLGRGSQEQFFGPGTRLTVL.

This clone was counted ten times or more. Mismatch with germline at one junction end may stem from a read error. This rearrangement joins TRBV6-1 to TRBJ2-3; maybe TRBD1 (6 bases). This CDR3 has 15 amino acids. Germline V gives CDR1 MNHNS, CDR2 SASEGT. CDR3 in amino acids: CASSEGQSSTDTQYF. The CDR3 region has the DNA TGTGCCAGCAGCGAAGGACAGTCTAGCACAGATACGCAGTATTTT.

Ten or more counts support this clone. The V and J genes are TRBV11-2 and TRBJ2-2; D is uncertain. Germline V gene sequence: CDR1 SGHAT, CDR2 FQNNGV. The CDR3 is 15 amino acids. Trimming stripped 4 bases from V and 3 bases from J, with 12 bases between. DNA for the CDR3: TGTGCCAGCAGCTCCCGCACCTACTACACCGGGGAGCTGTTTTTT. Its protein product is CASSSRTYYTGELFF.

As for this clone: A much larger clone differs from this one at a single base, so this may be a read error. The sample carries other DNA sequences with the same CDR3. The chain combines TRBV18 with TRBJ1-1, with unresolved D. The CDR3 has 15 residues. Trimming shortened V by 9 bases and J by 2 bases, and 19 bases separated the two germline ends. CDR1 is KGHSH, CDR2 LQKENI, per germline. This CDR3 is CASSPPQKPNTEAFF. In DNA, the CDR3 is TGTGCCAGTTCGCCGCCACAGAAACCTAACACTGAAGCTTTCTTT. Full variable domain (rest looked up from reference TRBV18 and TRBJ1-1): NAGVMQNPRHLVRRRGQEARLRCSPMKGHSHVYWYRQLPEEGLKFMVYLQKENIIDESGMPKERFSAEFPKEGPSILRIQQVVRGDSAAYFCASSPPQKPNTEAFFGQGTRLTVV.

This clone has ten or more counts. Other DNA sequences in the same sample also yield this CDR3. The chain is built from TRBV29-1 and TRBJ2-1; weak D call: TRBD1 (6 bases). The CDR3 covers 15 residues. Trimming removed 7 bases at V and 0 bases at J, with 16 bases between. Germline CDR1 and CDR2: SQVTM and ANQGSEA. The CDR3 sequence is CSASEQGRSYNEQFF. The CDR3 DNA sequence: TGCAGCGCCAGCGAACAGGGCCGCTCCTACAATGAGCAGTTCTTC.

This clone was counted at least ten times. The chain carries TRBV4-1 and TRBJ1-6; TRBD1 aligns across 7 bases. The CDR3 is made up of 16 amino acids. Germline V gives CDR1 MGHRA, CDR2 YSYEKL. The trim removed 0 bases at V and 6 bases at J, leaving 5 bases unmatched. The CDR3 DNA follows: TGCGCCAGCAGCCAAGATCGATACAGGGGTAATTCACCCCTCCACTTT. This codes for CASSQDRYRGNSPLHF.

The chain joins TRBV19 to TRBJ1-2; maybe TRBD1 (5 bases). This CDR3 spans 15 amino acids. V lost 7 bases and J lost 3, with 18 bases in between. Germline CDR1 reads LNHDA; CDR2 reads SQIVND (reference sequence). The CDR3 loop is CASTSHGGGYYGYTF. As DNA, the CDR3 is TGTGCCAGTACTTCGCACGGGGGAGGCTACTATGGCTACACCTTC.

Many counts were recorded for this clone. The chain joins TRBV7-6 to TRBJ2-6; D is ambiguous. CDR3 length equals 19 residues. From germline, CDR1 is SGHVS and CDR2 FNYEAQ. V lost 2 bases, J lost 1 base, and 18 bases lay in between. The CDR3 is CASSLLSPPGISGANVLTF. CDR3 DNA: TGTGCCAGCAGCTTACTATCCCCCCCTGGAATATCTGGGGCCAACGTCCTGACTTTC.

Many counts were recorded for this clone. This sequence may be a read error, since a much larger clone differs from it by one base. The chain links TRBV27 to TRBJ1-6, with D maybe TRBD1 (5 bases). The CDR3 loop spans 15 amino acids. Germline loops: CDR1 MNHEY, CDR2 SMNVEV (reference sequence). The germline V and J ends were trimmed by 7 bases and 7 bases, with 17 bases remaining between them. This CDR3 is CASTKGTPVNSPLHF. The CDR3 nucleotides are TGTGCCAGCACCAAAGGGACGCCTGTAAATTCACCCCTCCACTTT.

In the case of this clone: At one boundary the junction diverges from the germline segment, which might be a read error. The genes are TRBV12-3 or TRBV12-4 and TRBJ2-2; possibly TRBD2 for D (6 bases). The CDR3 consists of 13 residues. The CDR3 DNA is TGTGCCAGCAGTACGACAGTGGGCGGGGAGATGTGTTTT. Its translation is CASSTTVGGEMCF.

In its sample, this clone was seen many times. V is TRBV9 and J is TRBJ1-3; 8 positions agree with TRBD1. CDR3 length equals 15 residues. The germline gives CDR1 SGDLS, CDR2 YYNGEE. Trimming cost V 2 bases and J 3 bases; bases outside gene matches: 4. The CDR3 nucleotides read TGTGCCAGCAGCGTCGGACAGGGTCTTGGAAACACCATATATTTT. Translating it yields CASSVGQGLGNTIYF.

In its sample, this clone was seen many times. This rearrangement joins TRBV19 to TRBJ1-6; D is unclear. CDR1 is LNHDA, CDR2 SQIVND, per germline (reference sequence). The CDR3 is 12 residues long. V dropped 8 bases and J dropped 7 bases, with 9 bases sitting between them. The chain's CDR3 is CASSRENSPLHF. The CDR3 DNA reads TGTGCCAGTTCCCGCGAGAATTCACCCCTCCACTTT.

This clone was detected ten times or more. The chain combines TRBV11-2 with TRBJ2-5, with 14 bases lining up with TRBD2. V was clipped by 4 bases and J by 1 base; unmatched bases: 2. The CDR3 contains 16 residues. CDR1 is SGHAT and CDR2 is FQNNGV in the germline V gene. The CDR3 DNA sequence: TGTGCCAGCAGCTCCGGGACTAGCGGGAGCCAAGAGACCCAGTACTTC. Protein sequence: CASSSGTSGSQETQYF.